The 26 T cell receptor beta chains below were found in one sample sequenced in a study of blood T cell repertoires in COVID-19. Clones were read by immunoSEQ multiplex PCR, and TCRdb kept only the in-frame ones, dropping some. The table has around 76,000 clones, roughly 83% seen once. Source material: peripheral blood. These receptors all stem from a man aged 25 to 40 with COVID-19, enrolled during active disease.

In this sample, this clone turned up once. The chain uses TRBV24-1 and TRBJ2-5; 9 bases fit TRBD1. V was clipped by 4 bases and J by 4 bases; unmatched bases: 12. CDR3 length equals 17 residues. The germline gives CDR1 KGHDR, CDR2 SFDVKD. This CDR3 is CATSDSVQGAALETQYF. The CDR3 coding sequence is TGTGCCACCAGTGACTCCGTACAGGGGGCAGCTTTAGAGACCCAGTACTTC.

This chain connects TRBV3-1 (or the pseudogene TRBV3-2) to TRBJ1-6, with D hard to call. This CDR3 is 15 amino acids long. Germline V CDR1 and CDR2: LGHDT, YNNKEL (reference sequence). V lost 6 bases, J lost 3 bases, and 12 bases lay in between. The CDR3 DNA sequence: TGTGCCAGCAGGGACGAGGGAGTCTATAATTCACCCCTCCACTTT. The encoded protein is CASRDEGVYNSPLHF.

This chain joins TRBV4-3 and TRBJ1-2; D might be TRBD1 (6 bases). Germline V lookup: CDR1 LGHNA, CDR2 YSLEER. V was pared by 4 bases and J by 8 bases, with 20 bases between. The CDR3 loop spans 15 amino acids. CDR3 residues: CASSPSGSGGQGYTF. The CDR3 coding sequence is TGCGCCAGCAGCCCGTCAGGATCGGGGGGCCAAGGCTACACCTTC.

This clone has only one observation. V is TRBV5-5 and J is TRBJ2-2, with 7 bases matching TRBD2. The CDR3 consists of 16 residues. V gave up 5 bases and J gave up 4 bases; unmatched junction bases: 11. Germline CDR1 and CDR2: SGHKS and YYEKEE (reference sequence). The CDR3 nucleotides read TGTGCCAGCAGTCCACAAAGCGGGATAAGCACCGGGGAGCTGTTTTTT. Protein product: CASSPQSGISTGELFF.

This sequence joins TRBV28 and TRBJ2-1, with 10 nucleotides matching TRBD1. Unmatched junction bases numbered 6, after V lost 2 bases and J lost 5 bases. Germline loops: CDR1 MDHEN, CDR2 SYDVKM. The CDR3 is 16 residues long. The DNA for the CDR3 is TGTGCCAGCAGTTTAGGCCGGGACAGGGGCCACAATGAGCAGTTCTTC. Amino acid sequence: CASSLGRDRGHNEQFF.

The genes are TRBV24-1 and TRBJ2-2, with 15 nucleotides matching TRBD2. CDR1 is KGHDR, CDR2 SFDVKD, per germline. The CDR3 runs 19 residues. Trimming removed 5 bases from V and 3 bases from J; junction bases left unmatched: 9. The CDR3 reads CATSAWTSGRALDTGELFF. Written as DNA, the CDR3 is TGTGCCACCAGTGCGTGGACTAGCGGGAGGGCCCTAGACACCGGGGAGCTGTTTTTT.

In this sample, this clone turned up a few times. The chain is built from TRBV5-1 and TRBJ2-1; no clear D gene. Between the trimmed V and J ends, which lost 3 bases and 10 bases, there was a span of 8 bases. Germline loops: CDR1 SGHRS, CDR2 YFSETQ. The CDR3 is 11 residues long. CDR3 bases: TGCGCCAGCAGCTCTAACCGCGAGCAGTTCTTC. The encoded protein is CASSSNREQFF.

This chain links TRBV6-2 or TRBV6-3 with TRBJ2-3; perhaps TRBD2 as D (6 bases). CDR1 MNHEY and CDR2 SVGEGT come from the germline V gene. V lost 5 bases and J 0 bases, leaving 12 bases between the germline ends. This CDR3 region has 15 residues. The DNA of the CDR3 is TGTGCCAGCAGTCCGGGACTCCTCAGCACAGATACGCAGTATTTT. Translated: CASSPGLLSTDTQYF.

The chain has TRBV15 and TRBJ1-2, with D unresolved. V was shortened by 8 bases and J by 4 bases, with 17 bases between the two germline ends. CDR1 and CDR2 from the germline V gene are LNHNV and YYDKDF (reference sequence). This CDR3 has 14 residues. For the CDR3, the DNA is TGTGCCACCGGCACGGTGGAGTCGGGCTATGGCTACACCTTC. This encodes CATGTVESGYGYTF.

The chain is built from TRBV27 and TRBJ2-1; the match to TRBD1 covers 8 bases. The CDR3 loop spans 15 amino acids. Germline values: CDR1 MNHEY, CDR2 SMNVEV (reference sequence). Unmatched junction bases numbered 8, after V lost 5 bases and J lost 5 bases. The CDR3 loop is CASSPRQGMDNEQFF. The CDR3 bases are TGTGCCAGCAGTCCCCGACAGGGGATGGACAATGAGCAGTTCTTC.

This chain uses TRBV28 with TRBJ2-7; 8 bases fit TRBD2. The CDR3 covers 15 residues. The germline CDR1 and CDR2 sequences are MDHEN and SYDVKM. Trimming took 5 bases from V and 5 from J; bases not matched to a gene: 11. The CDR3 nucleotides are TGTGCCAGCAGTCCGGGAGGTAGCGGGAACCACGAGCAGTACTTC. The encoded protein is CASSPGGSGNHEQYF.

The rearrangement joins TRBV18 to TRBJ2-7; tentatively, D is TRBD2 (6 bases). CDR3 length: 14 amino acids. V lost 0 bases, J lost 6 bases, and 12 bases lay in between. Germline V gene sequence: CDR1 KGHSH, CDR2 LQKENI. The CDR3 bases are TGTGCCAGCTCACCACCGGGAGGCCGGGGCGAGCAGTACTTC. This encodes CASSPPGGRGEQYF.

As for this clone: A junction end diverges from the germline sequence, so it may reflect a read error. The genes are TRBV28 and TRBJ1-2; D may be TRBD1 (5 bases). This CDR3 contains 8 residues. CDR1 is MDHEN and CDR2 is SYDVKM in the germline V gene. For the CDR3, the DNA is TGTGCCACCAACACAGGAGGGTTC. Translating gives CATNTGGF.

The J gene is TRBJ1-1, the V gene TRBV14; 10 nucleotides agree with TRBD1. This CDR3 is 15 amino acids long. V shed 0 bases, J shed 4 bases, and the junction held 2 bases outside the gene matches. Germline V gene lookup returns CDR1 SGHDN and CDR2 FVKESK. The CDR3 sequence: CASSQEGQGRTEAFF. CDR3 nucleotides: TGTGCCAGCAGCCAAGAGGGACAGGGGCGCACTGAAGCTTTCTTT.

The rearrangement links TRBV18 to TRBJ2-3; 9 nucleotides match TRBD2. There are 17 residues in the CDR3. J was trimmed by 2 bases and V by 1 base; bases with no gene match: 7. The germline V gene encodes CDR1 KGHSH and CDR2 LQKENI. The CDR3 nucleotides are TGTGCCAGCTCACCACGCCTAGCGGGGACCAACACAGATACGCAGTATTTT. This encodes CASSPRLAGTNTDTQYF. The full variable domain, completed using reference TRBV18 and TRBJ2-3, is NAGVMQNPRHLVRRRGQEARLRCSPMKGHSHVYWYRQLPEEGLKFMVYLQKENIIDESGMPKERFSAEFPKEGPSILRIQQVVRGDSAAYFCASSPRLAGTNTDTQYFGPGTRLTVL.

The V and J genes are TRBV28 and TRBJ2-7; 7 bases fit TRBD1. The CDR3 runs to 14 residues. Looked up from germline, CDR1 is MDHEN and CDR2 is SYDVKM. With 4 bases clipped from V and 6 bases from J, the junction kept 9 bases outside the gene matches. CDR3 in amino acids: CASSSRQGTIEQYF. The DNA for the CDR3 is TGTGCCAGCAGTTCACGACAGGGTACCATCGAGCAGTACTTC.

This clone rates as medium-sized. As DNA, the CDR3 is TGTGCCAGCAGCCCCGGTGCAGGAGGCTCCTACGAGCAGTACTTC. This translates into CASSPGAGGSYEQYF. The V gene is TRBV7-6, the J gene TRBJ2-7; D is possibly TRBD2 (5 bases). V dropped 5 bases and J dropped 0 bases, with 14 bases sitting between them. This CDR3 is 15 amino acids long. CDR1 and CDR2 (germline): SGHVS, FNYEAQ.

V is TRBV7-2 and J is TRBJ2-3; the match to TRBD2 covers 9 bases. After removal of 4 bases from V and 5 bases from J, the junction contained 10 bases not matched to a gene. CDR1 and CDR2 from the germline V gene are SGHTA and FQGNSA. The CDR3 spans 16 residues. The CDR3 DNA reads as TGTGCCAGCAGCTGGGGGCGCGGGAGGGCCGGAGATACGCAGTATTTT. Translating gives CASSWGRGRAGDTQYF.

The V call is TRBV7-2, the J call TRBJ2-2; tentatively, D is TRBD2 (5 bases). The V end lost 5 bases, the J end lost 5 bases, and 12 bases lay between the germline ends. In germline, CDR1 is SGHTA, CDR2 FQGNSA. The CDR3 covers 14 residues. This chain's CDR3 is CASSREGRTGELFF. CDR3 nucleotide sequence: TGTGCCAGCAGCCGGGAAGGTCGGACCGGGGAGCTGTTTTTT.

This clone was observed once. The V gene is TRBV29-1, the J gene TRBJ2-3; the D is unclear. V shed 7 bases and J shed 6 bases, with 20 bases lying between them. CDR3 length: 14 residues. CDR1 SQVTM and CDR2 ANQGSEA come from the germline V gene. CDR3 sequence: CSAEPDRVPDTQYF. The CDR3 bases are TGCAGCGCAGAGCCCGATCGCGTACCCGATACGCAGTATTTT.

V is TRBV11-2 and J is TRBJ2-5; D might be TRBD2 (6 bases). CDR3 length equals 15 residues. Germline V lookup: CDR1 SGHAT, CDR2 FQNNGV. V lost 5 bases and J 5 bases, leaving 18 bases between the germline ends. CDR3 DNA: TGTGCCAGCAGCACCCGACTAGGGGAGCGGGAGACCCAGTACTTC. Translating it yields CASSTRLGERETQYF.

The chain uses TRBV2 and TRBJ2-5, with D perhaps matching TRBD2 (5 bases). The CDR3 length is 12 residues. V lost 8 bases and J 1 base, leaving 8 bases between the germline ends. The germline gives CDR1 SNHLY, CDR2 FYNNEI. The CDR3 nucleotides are TGTGCCAGCGTAGCGAGCCAAGAGACCCAGTACTTC. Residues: CASVASQETQYF.

The CDR3, as DNA: TGTGCCTGGAGTGTACGTCGTCTAGCGGGAGTTCTAGATACGCAGTATTTT. Translation gives CAWSVRRLAGVLDTQYF. The chain employs TRBV30 and TRBJ2-3; 10 bases are shared with TRBD2. CDR1 GTSNPN and CDR2 SVGIG come from the germline V gene (reference sequence). CDR3 length equals 17 residues. Trimming at V came to 0 bases and at J to 5 bases, leaving 11 bases not matched to a gene.

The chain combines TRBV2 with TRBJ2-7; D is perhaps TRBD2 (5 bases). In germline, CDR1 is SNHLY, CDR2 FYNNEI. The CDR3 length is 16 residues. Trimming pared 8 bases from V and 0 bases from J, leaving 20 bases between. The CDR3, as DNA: TGTGCCAGCCCTCGAAGCGGCTTGATGAGCTCCTACGAGCAGTACTTC. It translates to CASPRSGLMSSYEQYF.

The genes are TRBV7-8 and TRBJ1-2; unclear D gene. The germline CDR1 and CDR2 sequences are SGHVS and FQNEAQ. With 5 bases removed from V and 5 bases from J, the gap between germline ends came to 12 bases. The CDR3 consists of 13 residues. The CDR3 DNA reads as TGTGCCAGCAGCCCCGGAGAGTGGTATGGCTACACCTTC. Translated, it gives CASSPGEWYGYTF.

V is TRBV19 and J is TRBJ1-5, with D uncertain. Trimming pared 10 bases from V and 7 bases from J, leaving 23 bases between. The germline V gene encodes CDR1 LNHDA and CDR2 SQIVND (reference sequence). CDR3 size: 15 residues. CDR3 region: CATGLTKGGGQPQHF. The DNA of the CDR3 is TGTGCCACCGGATTGACCAAGGGAGGCGGACAGCCCCAGCATTTT.